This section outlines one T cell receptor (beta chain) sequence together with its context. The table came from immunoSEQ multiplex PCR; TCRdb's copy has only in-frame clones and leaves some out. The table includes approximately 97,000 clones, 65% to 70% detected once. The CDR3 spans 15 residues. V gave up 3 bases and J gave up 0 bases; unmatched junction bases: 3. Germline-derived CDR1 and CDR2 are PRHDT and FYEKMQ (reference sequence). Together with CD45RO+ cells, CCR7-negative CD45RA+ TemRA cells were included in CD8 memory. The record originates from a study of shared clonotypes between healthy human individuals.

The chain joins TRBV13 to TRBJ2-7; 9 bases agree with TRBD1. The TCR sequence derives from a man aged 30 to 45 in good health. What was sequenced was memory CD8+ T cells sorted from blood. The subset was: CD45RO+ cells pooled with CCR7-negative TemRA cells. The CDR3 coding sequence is TGTGCCAGCAGCTTCGGGACAGGGAGCTCCTACGAGCAGTACTTC. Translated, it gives CASSFGTGSSYEQYF.